The table lists the clone carrying this T cell receptor (beta chain) with many counts. Its cognate antigen is unknown. The record originates from a study of early T cells in non-severe SARS-CoV-2 infection. Study-level background: The sequenced material was bulk RNA from unsorted whole blood, and its chains were unpaired.

Study observations and caveats: CD4 and private specificities were missed by VDJdb matching, which favored anti-spike CD8 responses.

As part of library construction, unique molecular identifiers were attached to individual cDNA molecules. One entry per CDR3 protein, called by TCRdb with MiXCR from the 5' RACE reads. The table lists about 50,000 distinct CDR3 sequences, 5.5% to 6.5% of them singletons. The CDR3 is 13 residues long. The trim removed 6 bases at V and 4 bases at J, leaving 3 bases unmatched. The TCR sequence derives from an adult who was a healthcare worker with PCR-confirmed SARS-CoV-2 infection or an uninfected control (not recorded which). The sequences come from whole blood, collected at baseline. This chain uses TRBV12-3 or TRBV12-4 with TRBJ2-7; 10 bases are a match to TRBD1. CDR3 DNA: TGTGCCAGCAGCAGGGACAGGGGATACGAGCAGTACTTC. As protein: CASSRDRGYEQYF.